This passage covers 2 T cell receptor beta chains from one sample sequenced in a study of blood T cell repertoires in COVID-19. Measured with immunoSEQ multiplex PCR; TCRdb has only the in-frame clones, and not every one. Of a few hundred thousand clones listed, approximately 82% are singletons. The source material was peripheral blood. The receptors here all came from a woman older than 75 with acute or convalescent COVID-19.

The CDR3 bases are TGTGCCAGCAGTGACCGCTTCTTGACCCACCTTCAAGGGAGGAGGAACACTGAAGCTTTCTTT. Protein sequence: CASSDRFLTHLQGRRNTEAFF. The rearrangement links TRBV6-4 to TRBJ1-1; no clear D. V shed 2 bases and J shed 1 base, with 29 bases lying between them. The CDR3 is 21 amino acids. Germline lookup yields CDR1 MRHNA and CDR2 SNTAGT.

The J gene is TRBJ2-1, the V gene TRBV6-2 or TRBV6-3, with D perhaps TRBD1 (6 bases). The CDR3 totals 15 residues. Trimming stripped 0 bases from V and 7 bases from J, with 13 bases between. Germline V CDR1 and CDR2: MNHEY, SVGEGT. CDR3 sequence reads: CASSYSPTRGNEQFF. Here the CDR3 DNA reads TGTGCCAGCAGTTACTCCCCCACGAGGGGGAATGAGCAGTTCTTC.